Here is one TCR beta chain with its context. As to time point: sample taken at primary tumor resection. Tumor, nontumor lung or frozen PBMC supplied whole RNA, sequenced without sorting. This sample stems from a study of spatial heterogeneity in lung cancer. Each CDR3 protein gets one entry after TCRdb re-called the 5' RACE reads with MiXCR. This table holds approximately 92,000 distinct CDR3 sequences, less than 15% found once. The clonotype comes from a male donor with early-stage non-small cell lung cancer. Material: PBMCs, obtained at surgery.

The CDR3 DNA is TGTGCCAGCAGCGTGACGGAGCGGGGGGCAGAGACCCAGTACTTC. It translates to CASSVTERGAETQYF. The chain links TRBV9 to TRBJ2-5, with 9 positions matching TRBD2. Germline loops: CDR1 SGDLS, CDR2 YYNGEE. The CDR3 contains 15 residues. The junction had 6 bases not matched to a gene; V was cut back by 2 bases and J by 4 bases.